A single T cell receptor beta chain is shown here with its context. Its specific antigen is unknown. Per-nucleotide qualities are absent, and no much larger clonotype sits a single base away. The CDR3 regions of human TCRbeta chains were subjected to immunosequencing. Under the source paper's analysis protocol: TCRs in the repertoires were matched against a reference library of SARS-CoV-2-specific TCRs that had been generated with the MIRA antigen-specificity platform. Breadth was defined as the fraction of unique TCRs that were SARS-CoV-2-associated, and depth was defined as the fraction of total T cells that were SARS-CoV-2-associated. Each spike-specific TCR was assigned to its reactive spike region and to a CD4 or CD8 class using the MIRA data. Log10-transformed breadth and depth values were compared by one-way ANOVA with Sidak's multiple comparisons tests. TCRdb re-hosts the immuneACCESS table, in-frame sequences only. Its copies lack some clones; in the studies checked, an unresolved V gene accounts for under half of them, and the cause for the rest is not known. V and J calls and clone size are as listed in that table; D and trimming were resolved from the DNA. The sample contains approximately 64,000 clones, 84% of them found a single time. Around 9.8% of the sample belongs to the ten largest clones.

The sample comes from a study of T cell responses to AZD1222 COVID-19 vaccine (dated by TCRdb to the early 2020s). For context, the study as a whole: AZD1222 recipients with second doses at about 4 weeks or about 12 weeks were pooled, because spike-specific TCR depth and breadth did not differ between schedules. Trial participants were enrolled by age into 18-55, 56-69 and 70-plus year subgroups, with around 150, 28 and 57 TCR-sequenced participants respectively. TCR sequencing covered more than 230 trial participants: 200 to 220 given two doses of AZD1222 and around 25 given two doses of MenACWY control vaccine.

The paper as a whole reports these results and caveats: A significant rise in spike-specific TCR breadth and depth was observed after two AZD1222 doses relative to day 0 and relative to MenACWY recipients. Nearly half of unique spike-specific TCRs reportedly recognized epitopes outside regions mutated in the B.1.351 and B.1.1.7 variants. Most participants were white British and females outnumbered males, and the authors suggested that clonal diversity may have been underestimated. Because no day 14 peak-response samples were available, the repertoires could be characterized only after the peak T cell response. Conclusions about previously exposed vaccinees are limited because only 5 or 6 AZD1222 recipients were SARS-CoV-2 seropositive at baseline. The 56-69-year group was small, and its depth increase did not reach significance, likely because of low power. The whole spike protein was spanned by vaccine-associated CD4 TCRs, and dominant responses were seen in regions 160-218 and 743-854.

Per the germline V gene (reference sequence), SEHNR is the CDR1 and FQNEAQ is the CDR2. The junction shows trimming of 5 bases on V and 2 bases on J, plus 10 bases between the germline ends. Including the terminal cysteine and phenylalanine, the CDR3 comprises 15 residues. CDR3 DNA only is kept here, 45 bases in frame from base 1. The sample's time point label, in plain terms: baseline before first vaccination. Vaccinee samples came from UK trials COV001 and COV002, including a single-blind randomized controlled phase 2/3 trial of AZD1222 (ChAdOx1 nCoV-19) in healthy adults. Trial participant PBMC samples were collected at day 0 and day 28 after the second dose for TCRbeta chain sequencing.

The specimen was peripheral blood, collected on day 0 of AZD1222 vaccination. The source of this sequence is an adult in good health. The rearranged chain carries TRBV7-9 and TRBJ2-6, with no reliable assignment of the D segment. The nucleotide sequence is given as TGTGCCAGCAGCCCTACAGAGACTGGGGCCAACGTCCTGACTTTC. It specifies CASSPTETGANVLTF.